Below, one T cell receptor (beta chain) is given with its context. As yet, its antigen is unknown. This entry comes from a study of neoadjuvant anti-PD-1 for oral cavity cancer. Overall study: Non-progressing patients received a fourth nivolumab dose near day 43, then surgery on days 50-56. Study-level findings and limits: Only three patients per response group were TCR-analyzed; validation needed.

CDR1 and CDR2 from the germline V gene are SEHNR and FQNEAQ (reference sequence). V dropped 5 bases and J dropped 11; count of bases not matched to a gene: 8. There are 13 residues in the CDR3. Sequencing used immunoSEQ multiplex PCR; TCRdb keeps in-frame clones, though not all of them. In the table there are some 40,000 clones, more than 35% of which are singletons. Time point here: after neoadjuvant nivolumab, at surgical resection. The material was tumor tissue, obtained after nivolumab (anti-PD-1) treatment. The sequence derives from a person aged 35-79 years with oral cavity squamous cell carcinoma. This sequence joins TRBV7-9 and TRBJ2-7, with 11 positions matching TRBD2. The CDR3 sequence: CASSTGTSGGKYF. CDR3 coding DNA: TGTGCCAGCAGCACCGGGACTAGCGGAGGAAAGTACTTC.